The clone carrying this T cell receptor (beta chain) showed up many times. Its antigen is not identified. This CDR3 comprises 13 residues. V lost 1 base and J 7 bases, leaving 10 bases between the germline ends. Germline V gene sequence: CDR1 SNHLY, CDR2 FYNNEI. From RNA transcripts, TCR beta CDR3 regions were amplified. In the first-round RT-PCR of the TCR CDR3, the HTBI primer set was used. MiXCR, run by TCRdb on the multiplex PCR reads, gives a single entry per CDR3 protein. This sample yields fewer than 450,000 distinct CDR3 sequences, of which less than 20% are seen a single time; 40% belongs to the top ten. The data were taken from a study of T cells in Graves' hyperthyroidism and ophthalmopathy. Regarding the study as a whole: In blood, most of the thyroid clonotypes expanded above 0.001 were also present.

The chain recombines TRBV2 with TRBJ2-5; perhaps TRBD1 as D (5 bases). The sequenced sample was blood. The receptor was isolated from a man aged 18 to 30 with Graves' ophthalmopathy. The CDR3 sequence: CASSEGPQGTQYF. The CDR3 DNA reads as TGTGCCAGCAGTGAAGGGCCTCAGGGGACCCAGTACTTC.